This T cell receptor beta chain was recorded in a study of control samples from healthy donors and cancer patients. This CDR3 spans 12 amino acids. V lost 7 bases and J lost 3, with 7 bases in between. Per germline, CDR1 SEHNR and CDR2 FQNEAQ (reference sequence). TCRdb keeps only in-frame clones here, not all; method: immunoSEQ multiplex PCR. The table has roughly 80,000 clones, 88% seen once; the top ten hold around 6%. The origin of this receptor is a woman in her forties or fifties in good health. This chain links TRBV7-9 with TRBJ1-5, with D unresolved. What was sequenced was blood. In DNA, the CDR3 is TGTGCCAGCACGGCAGACAATCAGCCCCAGCATTTT. Its translation is CASTADNQPQHF.